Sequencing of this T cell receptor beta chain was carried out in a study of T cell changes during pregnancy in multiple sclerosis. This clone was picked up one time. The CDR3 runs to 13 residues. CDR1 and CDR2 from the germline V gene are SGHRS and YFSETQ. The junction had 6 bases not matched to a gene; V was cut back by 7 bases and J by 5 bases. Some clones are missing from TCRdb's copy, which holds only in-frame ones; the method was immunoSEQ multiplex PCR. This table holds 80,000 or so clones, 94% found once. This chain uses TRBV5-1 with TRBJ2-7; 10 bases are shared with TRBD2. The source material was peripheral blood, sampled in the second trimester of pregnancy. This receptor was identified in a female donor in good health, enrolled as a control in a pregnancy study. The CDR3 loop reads CASGLAGVDEQYF. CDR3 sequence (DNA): TGCGCCAGCGGCCTAGCGGGAGTCGACGAGCAGTACTTC. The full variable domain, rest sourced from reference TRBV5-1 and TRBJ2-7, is KAGVTQTPRYLIKTRGQQVTLSCSPISGHRSVSWYQQTPGQGLQFLFEYFSETQRNKGNFPGRFSGRQFSNSRSEMNVSTLELGDSALYLCASGLAGVDEQYFGPGTRLTVT.